The source of this T cell receptor beta chain is a study of tumor-infiltrating lymphocytes in primary liver carcinoma (dated by TCRdb to the late 2010s). Regarding the research as a whole: Of the five patients, three men and two women aged 30 to 69 years, four had hepatocellular carcinoma and one had combined HCC and intrahepatic cholangiocarcinoma. The tumors of the five patients were staged as T1-T3 N0M0, with maximum diameters ranging from roughly 4 to 10 cm. Samples yielded roughly 3.5 to 7.13 million productive TCRbeta reads; read depth did not differ significantly between tissue types. TCRbeta repertoire sequencing, expression microarrays and whole-exome sequencing were combined in the study across five regions of each liver tumor, with adjacent normal tissue and blood also included. A total of some 35 specimens from 5 patients underwent TCRbeta repertoire sequencing, comprising 25 tumor regions, 5 adjacent noncancerous liver tissues and 5 peripheral blood samples. To link TCRbeta repertoire diversity to the local molecular phenotype, the 20 to 25 tumor region samples were profiled with Agilent mRNA microarrays. Repertoires from technical replicates were highly reproducible, with mean shared-clone rates approximately 0.92 and correlation coefficients above 0.98. The study at large found these results: Because the samples were bulk and unsorted, CD4+ and CD8+ T cell repertoires could not be compared. The study included only five patients, and the authors note findings should be validated in a larger study. Only about 7-24% of top clones were found in all five regions of a tumor, suggesting spatial heterogeneity of tumor-infiltrating T cells. Compared with blood, tumors had a significantly larger share of the repertoire taken up by the top 250 clones (p = 0.039). Only the TCR beta chain was sequenced, which likely underestimates true repertoire diversity because unpaired alpha chains were not captured. Pairs of tumor regions showed greater repertoire overlap (mean about 35%) than tumor-adjacent pairs (17%) or tumor-blood pairs (around 15%), which is consistent with antigen-driven expansion.

Of note for this clonotype: Its cognate antigen has yet to be identified. The junction shows a germline mismatch at one end, possibly a read error.

Total RNA and DNA were co-extracted without cell sorting from roughly 20-30 mg of bulk tissue using the AllPrep DNA/RNA mini kit. Surgical resection was performed in China between 2015 and 2016 on about 5 patients with histopathologically diagnosed primary liver carcinoma. At the time of sampling, the patients were treatment-naive and had chronic HBV infection. Each tumor was sampled at five spatially separated regions: the superior, inferior, left-lateral and right-lateral poles and the tumor centre. Histology showed that every tumor sample contained more than 85% viable tumor cells. Each fresh piece of tumor and adjacent tissue was cut in two, with one half stored in RNAlater at -80 degrees C and the other half sent for histology. From the cysteine through the phenylalanine, the CDR3 covers 16 amino acids. Solely the CDR3 DNA is kept, with 48 bases framed from the first base. The germline V gene yields KGHDR for CDR1 and SFDVKD for CDR2.

A constant-region primer and ProtoScript II reverse transcriptase were used to reverse-transcribe TCRbeta-specific cDNA from roughly 500 ng total RNA. Three nested multiplex PCR rounds, following a slightly modified ARM-PCR procedure, were used to build the TCRbeta libraries. Each of the first two PCR rounds ran for approximately 10 cycles and used multiplex TRBV1-TRBV30 forward primers together with a Cbeta reverse primer. A final 25-cycle PCR with Deep VentR polymerase added sample barcodes and Illumina adapters. Amplicons of 200-500 bp were gel-purified with a QIAquick gel extraction kit before sequencing. The TCRbeta amplicons were sequenced with 250-bp paired-end reads on an Illumina HiSeq 2500. The source study handled its data this way. Trimmomatic v0.33 was used to quality-trim the reads, and FLASH v1.2.11 was used to merge paired reads so that full CDR3 sequences could be recovered. MiGEC v1.2.1b assigned V, D and J germline segments to the rearranged TCRbeta sequences. Clonotype statistics, along with Shannon-Wiener diversity indices, were calculated using VDJtools v1.0.0. To cut down on sampling bias, every analysis after diversity analysis relied on just the 250 most abundant clonotypes from each sample. The raw public data were reprocessed by TCRdb itself: fastp quality trimming at Q25, MiXCR clonotype calling, in-frame beta chains only. Each entry is one CDR3 protein sequence, shown with its most common DNA and genes. These V and J calls originate from TCRdb's pipeline instead of the authors' own analysis. In all, the sample holds 45,000 to 55,000 distinct CDR3 sequences, and roughly 77% of those were seen once. The top ten hold 25% of the sample.

The clonotype comes from a man between 35 and 55 years old with primary liver carcinoma and hepatitis B virus infection. The chain was built from TRBV24-1 and TRBJ2-5; a weak D assignment points to TRBD1 (8 bases agree). The sample taken for sequencing was liver tumor tissue from sampling region 2. In the paper's terms, the cell subset or site label means: tumor region T2, inferior pole. The encoded CDR3 is CATCDSYRGGQETQYF. The DNA is as follows: TGTGCCACCTGTGATTCCTACAGGGGGGGTCAAGAGACCCAGTACTTC.